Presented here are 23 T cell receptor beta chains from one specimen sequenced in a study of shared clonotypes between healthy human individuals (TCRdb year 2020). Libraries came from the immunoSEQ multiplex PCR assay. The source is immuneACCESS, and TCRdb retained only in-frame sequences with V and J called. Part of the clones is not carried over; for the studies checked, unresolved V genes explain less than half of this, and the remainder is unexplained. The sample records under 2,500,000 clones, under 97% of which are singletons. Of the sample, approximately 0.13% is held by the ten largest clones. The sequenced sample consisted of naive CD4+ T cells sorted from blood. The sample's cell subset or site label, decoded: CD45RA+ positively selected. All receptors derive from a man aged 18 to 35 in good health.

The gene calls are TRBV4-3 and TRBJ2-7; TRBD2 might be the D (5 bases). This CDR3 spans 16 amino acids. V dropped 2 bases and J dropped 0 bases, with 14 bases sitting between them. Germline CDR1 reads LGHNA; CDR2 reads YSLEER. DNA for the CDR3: TGCGCCAGCAGCCAAAACAGCGGTATTCCCTCCTACGAGCAGTACTTC. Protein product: CASSQNSGIPSYEQYF.

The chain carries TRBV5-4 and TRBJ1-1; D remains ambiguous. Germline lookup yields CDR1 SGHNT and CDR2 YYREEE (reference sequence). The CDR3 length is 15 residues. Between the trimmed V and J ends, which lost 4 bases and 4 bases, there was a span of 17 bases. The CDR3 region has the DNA TGTGCCAGCAGCGTCCCACGACCGGGAGGCACTGAAGCTTTCTTT. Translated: CASSVPRPGGTEAFF.

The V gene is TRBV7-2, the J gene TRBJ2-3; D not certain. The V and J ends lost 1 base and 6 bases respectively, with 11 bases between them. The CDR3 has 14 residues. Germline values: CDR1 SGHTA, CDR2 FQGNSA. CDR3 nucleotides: TGTGCCAGCAGCTTAGGTGCGCTCCCTGATACGCAGTATTTT. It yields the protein CASSLGALPDTQYF.

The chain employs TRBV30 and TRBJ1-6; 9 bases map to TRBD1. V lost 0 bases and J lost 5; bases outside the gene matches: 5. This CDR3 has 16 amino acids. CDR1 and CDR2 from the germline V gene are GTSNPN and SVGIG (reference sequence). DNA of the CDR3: TGTGCCTGGAGTGTACAGACAGGGGGGAATAATTCACCCCTCCACTTT. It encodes CAWSVQTGGNNSPLHF.

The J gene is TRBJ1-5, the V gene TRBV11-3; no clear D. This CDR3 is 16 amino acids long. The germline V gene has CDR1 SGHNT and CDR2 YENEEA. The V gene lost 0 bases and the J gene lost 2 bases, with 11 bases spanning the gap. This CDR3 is CASSLEWVYGNQPQHF. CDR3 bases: TGTGCCAGCAGCTTAGAGTGGGTGTATGGCAATCAGCCCCAGCATTTT.

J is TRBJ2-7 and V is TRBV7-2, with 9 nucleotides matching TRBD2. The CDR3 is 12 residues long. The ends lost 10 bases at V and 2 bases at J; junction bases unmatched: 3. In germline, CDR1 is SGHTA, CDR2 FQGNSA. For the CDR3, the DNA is TGTGCCACCGGCGGGAGGGCCTACGAGCAGTACTTC. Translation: CATGGRAYEQYF.

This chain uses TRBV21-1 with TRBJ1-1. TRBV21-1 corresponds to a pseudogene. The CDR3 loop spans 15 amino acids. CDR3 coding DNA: TGTGCCAGCAGCAAAGCGCTGAGGGAAAGGGCTGAAGCTTTCTTT. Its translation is CASSKALRERAEAFF.

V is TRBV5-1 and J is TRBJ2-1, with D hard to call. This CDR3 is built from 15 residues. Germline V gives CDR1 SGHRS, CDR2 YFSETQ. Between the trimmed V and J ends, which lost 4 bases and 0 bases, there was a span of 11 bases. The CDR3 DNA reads TGCGCCAGCAGCGCCGACATTTACTCCTACAATGAGCAGTTCTTC. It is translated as CASSADIYSYNEQFF.

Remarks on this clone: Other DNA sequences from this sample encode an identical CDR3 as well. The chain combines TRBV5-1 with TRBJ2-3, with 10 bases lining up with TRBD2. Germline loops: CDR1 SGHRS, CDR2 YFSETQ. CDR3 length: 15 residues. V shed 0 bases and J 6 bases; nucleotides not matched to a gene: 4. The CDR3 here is CASSLGLAGGDTQYF. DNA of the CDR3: TGCGCCAGCAGCTTGGGACTAGCGGGTGGGGATACGCAGTATTTT.

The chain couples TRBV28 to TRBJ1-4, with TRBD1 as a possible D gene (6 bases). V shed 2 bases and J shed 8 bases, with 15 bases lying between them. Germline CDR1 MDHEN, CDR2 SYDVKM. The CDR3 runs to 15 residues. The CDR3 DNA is TGTGCCAGCAGTTTAGGGCCCGGGGGGCAGGAAAAACTGTTTTTT. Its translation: CASSLGPGGQEKLFF. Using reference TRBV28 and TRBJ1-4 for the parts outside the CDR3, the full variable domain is DVKVTQSSRYLVKRTGEKVFLECVQDMDHENMFWYRQDPGLGLRLIYFSYDVKMKEKGDIPEGYSVSREKKERFSLILESASTNQTSMYLCASSLGPGGQEKLFFGSGTQLSVL.

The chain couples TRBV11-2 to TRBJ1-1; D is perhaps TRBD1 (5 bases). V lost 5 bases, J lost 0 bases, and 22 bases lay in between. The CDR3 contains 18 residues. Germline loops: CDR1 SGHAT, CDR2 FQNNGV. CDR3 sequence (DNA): TGTGCCAGCAGCAACTTGTTCTTCGGGACGACAATGAACACTGAAGCTTTCTTT. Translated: CASSNLFFGTTMNTEAFF.

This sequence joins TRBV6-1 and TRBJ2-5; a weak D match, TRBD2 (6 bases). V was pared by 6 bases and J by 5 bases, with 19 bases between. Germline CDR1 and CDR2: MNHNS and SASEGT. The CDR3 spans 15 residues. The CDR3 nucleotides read TGTGCCAGCAGCACCCTCGCGGGGACCGAGGAGACCCAGTACTTC. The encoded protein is CASSTLAGTEETQYF.

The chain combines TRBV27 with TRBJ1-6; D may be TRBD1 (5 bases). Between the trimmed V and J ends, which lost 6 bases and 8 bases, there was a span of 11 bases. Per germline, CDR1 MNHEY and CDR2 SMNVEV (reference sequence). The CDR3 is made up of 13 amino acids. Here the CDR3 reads CASRQAGDSPLHF. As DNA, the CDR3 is TGTGCCAGCAGACAGGCGGGTGATTCACCCCTCCACTTT.

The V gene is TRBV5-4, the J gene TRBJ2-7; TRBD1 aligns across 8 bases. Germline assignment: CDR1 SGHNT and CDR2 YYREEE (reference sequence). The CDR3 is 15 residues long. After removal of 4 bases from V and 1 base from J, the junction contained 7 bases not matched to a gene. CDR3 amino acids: CASSTGQGRSYEQYF. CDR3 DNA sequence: TGTGCCAGCAGCACAGGACAGGGTCGGTCCTACGAGCAGTACTTC.

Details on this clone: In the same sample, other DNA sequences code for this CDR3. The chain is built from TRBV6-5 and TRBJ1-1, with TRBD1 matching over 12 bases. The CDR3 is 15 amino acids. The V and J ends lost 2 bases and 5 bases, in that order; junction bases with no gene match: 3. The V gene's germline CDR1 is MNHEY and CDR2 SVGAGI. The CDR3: CASSYGTGGTTEAFF. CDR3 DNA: TGTGCCAGCAGTTACGGGACAGGGGGCACGACTGAAGCTTTCTTT.

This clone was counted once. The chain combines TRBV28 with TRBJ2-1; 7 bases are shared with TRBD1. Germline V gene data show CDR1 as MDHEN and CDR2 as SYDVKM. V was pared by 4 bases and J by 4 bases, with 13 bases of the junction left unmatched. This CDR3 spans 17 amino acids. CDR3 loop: CASSYVGDRVSYNEQFF. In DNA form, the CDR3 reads TGTGCCAGCAGTTACGTCGGGGACAGAGTTTCGTACAATGAGCAGTTCTTC.

CDR3: CASSPVDREGYGYTF. The CDR3 coding sequence is TGTGCCAGCAGCCCGGTGGACAGGGAGGGCTATGGCTACACCTTC. The genes are TRBV5-4 and TRBJ1-2; 8 bases line up with TRBD1. This CDR3 region has 15 residues. Germline V gene data show CDR1 as SGHNT and CDR2 as YYREEE (reference sequence). V lost 4 bases and J lost 4; bases outside the gene matches: 9.

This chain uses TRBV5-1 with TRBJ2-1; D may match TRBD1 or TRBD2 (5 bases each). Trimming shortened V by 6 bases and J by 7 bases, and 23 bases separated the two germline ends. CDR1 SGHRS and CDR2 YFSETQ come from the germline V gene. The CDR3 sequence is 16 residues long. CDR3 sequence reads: CASTMGPPGNGNEQFF. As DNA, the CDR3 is TGCGCCAGCACCATGGGACCACCGGGCAACGGTAATGAGCAGTTCTTC.

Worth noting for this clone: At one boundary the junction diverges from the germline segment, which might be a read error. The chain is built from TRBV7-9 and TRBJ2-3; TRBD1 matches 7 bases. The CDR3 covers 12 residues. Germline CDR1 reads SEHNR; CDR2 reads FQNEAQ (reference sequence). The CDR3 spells CASSFGQDRQYF. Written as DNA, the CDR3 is TGTGCCAGCAGCTTTGGACAGGATAGGCAGTATTTT. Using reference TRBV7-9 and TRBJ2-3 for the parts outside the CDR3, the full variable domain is DTGVSQNPRHKITKRGQNVTFRCDPISEHNRLYWYRQTLGQGPEFLTYFQNEAQLEKSRLLSDRFSAERPKGSFSTLEIQRTEQGDSAMYLCASSFGQDRQYFGPGTRLTVL.

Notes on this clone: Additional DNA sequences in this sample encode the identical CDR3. Written as DNA, the CDR3 is TGTGCCTGGAGCGGAAGCTCCTACAATGAGCAGTTCTTC. This sequence encodes CAWSGSSYNEQFF. V usage is TRBV30 and J usage is TRBJ2-1; no clear D gene. Trimming removed 3 bases from V and 0 bases from J, with 6 bases in between. The V gene's germline CDR1 is GTSNPN and CDR2 SVGIG (reference sequence). The CDR3 runs 13 residues.

CDR3 DNA sequence: TGTGCCAGCAGTTACAGGGGCGGCACTACTGAAGCTTTCTTT. It yields the protein CASSYRGGTTEAFF. The chain recombines TRBV6-5 with TRBJ1-1, with TRBD1 as a possible D gene (5 bases). V lost 2 bases to trimming and J lost 5 bases, with 12 bases between them. This CDR3 is 14 amino acids long. The germline V gene has CDR1 MNHEY and CDR2 SVGAGI.

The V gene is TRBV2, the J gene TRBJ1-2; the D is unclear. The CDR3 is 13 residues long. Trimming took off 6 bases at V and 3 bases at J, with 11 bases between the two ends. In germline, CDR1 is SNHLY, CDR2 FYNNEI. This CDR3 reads CASSPLGYYGYTF. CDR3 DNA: TGTGCCAGCAGCCCGCTGGGGTACTATGGCTACACCTTC.

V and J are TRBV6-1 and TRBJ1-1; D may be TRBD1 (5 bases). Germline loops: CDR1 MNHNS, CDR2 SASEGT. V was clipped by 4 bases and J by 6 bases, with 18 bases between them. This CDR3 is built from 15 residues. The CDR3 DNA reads TGTGCCAGCAGTGCACCCCCAGGGTCTGGCGCTGAAGCTTTCTTT. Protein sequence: CASSAPPGSGAEAFF.